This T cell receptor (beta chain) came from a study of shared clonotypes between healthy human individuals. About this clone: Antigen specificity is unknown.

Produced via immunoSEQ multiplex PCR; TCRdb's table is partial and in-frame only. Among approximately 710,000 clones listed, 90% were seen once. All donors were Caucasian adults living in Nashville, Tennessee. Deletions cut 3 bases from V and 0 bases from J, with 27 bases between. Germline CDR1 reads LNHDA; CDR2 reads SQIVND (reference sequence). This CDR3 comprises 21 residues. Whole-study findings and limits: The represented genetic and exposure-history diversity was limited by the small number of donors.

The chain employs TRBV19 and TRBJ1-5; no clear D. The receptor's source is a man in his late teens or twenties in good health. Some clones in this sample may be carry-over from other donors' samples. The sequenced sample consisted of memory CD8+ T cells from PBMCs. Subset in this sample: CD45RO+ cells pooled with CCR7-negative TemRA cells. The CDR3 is CASSIELRLSGPGSSNQPQHF. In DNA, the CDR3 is TGTGCCAGTAGTATCGAGTTGAGGCTTTCCGGCCCGGGCAGTAGCAATCAGCCCCAGCATTTT.